The sample holds one count of the clone carrying this T cell receptor beta chain. The antigen is undetermined. Use of 60 Vbeta and 13 Jbeta primers characterized the PCR. Sequencing used immunoSEQ multiplex PCR; TCRdb keeps in-frame clones, though not all of them. This sample yields tens of thousands of clones, of which roughly 77% are seen a single time; about 14% belongs to the top ten. This entry comes from a study of cytomegalovirus exposure and HLA in healthy donors. Trimming shortened V by 0 bases and J by 4 bases, and 15 bases separated the two germline ends. The CDR3 is 16 residues long. Germline V gene lookup returns CDR1 MNHEY and CDR2 SVGAGI. Study outcomes and limitations: Being indistinguishable, some V segments were excluded, TRBV6-2 and TRBV6-3 among them. With high specificity and sensitivity, the classifier reportedly diagnosed cytomegalovirus status.

V gene TRBV6-5 combines with J gene TRBJ1-2; the D gene is possibly TRBD1 (5 bases). The TCR originated in a woman aged 40-49 years in good health and CMV-seropositive. Material: PBMCs. For the CDR3, the DNA is TGTGCCAGCAGTTACTCGATGGTAGGGGCACTCTATGGCTACACCTTC. It encodes CASSYSMVGALYGYTF.